Presented here are 32 T cell receptor beta chains from one specimen sequenced in a study of T-cell memory formation after mild COVID-19. Each CDR3 protein is one row after TCRdb ran MiXCR on the 5' RACE reads. This table has approximately 150,000 distinct CDR3 sequences, 6% appearing once. Sequencing was performed on PBMCs or a T cell subset sorted from them (not recorded which). The origin of the receptors is an adult woman who had mild COVID-19 (a few samples of this study predate the infection). Cell type and time point are not known.

This clonotype appeared many times. The chain joins TRBV5-5 to TRBJ2-7, with a weak D call TRBD1 (6 bases). CDR1 SGHKS and CDR2 YYEKEE come from the germline V gene (reference sequence). The CDR3 length is 13 residues. Trimming took 2 bases from V and 5 from J, leaving 11 bases between them. The CDR3 spells CASSFQGTHEQYF. In nucleotides, the CDR3 is TGTGCCAGCAGCTTTCAGGGGACCCACGAGCAGTACTTC. Full variable domain (rest looked up from reference TRBV5-5 and TRBJ2-7): DAGVTQSPTHLIKTRGQQVTLRCSPISGHKSVSWYQQVLGQGPQFIFQYYEKEERGRGNFPDRFSARQFPNYSSELNVNALLLGDSALYLCASSFQGTHEQYFGPGTRLTVT.

This clonotype has ten or more counts. J is TRBJ2-5 and V is TRBV27; 12 nucleotides line up with TRBD2. The germline V gene encodes CDR1 MNHEY and CDR2 SMNVEV (reference sequence). Unmatched junction bases numbered 6, after V lost 5 bases and J lost 2 bases. The CDR3 has 16 residues. CDR3 protein: CASSRGLAGYQETQYF. Here the CDR3 DNA reads TGTGCCAGCAGTCGAGGACTAGCGGGGTATCAAGAGACCCAGTACTTC.

This clonotype was observed many times. The chain has TRBV29-1 and TRBJ1-1, with D possibly TRBD1 on 6 matching bases. CDR3 length equals 13 residues. The germline V gene has CDR1 SQVTM and CDR2 ANQGSEA. V was cut by 7 bases and J by 4 bases, with 16 bases left in between. The CDR3 region is CSAREGGGTEAFF. CDR3 bases: TGCAGCGCCCGAGAGGGGGGTGGCACTGAAGCTTTCTTT.

The chain uses TRBV24-1 and TRBJ2-3; tentative D call: TRBD2 (5 bases). Germline CDR1 is KGHDR and CDR2 is SFDVKD. This CDR3 comprises 19 residues. V lost 4 bases to trimming and J lost 3 bases, with 25 bases between them. CDR3 sequence reads: CATSELVGENSGSTDTQYF. For the CDR3, the DNA is TGTGCCACCAGTGAACTTGTGGGAGAAAACTCGGGGAGTACAGATACGCAGTATTTT.

Turning to this clonotype: A read error is possible here, since a much larger clone lies one base away. The chain couples TRBV3-1 to TRBJ2-7, with D possibly matching TRBD2 (6 bases). Germline V gene sequence: CDR1 LGHDT, CDR2 YNNKEL (reference sequence). The V end lost 1 base, the J end lost 0 bases, and 13 bases lay between the germline ends. The CDR3 length is 16 residues. The DNA for the CDR3 is TGTGCCAGCAGCCAAGGTCTCACGGGGGACTCCTACGAGCAGTACTTC. Amino acids: CASSQGLTGDSYEQYF.

This clonotype was observed at least ten times. The V and J genes are TRBV30 and TRBJ2-1, with D maybe TRBD2 (6 bases). The CDR3 covers 13 residues. Germline loops: CDR1 GTSNPN, CDR2 SVGIG (reference sequence). Trimming pared 2 bases from V and 7 bases from J, leaving 12 bases between. Here the CDR3 reads CAWSKKGRNEQFF. CDR3 DNA sequence: TGTGCCTGGAGTAAAAAAGGGAGGAATGAGCAGTTCTTC.

The CDR3 sequence is CASSLEKWTGANVLTF. The CDR3 DNA reads as TGCGCCAGCAGCTTGGAGAAATGGACCGGGGCCAACGTCCTGACTTTC. The J gene is TRBJ2-6, the V gene TRBV5-1, with D uncertain. CDR3 length: 16 amino acids. Germline CDR1 and CDR2: SGHRS and YFSETQ. V shed 0 bases and J shed 4 bases, with 11 bases lying between them.

The sample holds many counts of this clonotype. The J gene is TRBJ2-5, the V gene TRBV20-1; no clear D gene. Trimming removed 5 bases at V and 8 bases at J, with 18 bases between. The CDR3 has 13 residues. Germline CDR1 is DFQATT and CDR2 is SNEGSKA (reference sequence). CDR3 sequence: CSAPGRQPRTQYF. CDR3 nucleotides: TGCAGTGCTCCTGGTCGGCAGCCTAGAACCCAGTACTTC.

The chain carries TRBV12-3 or TRBV12-4 and TRBJ1-5; tentative D call: TRBD1 (5 bases). CDR3 length: 12 amino acids. V was trimmed by 5 bases and J by 15 bases, leaving 17 bases between them. The CDR3 here is CASSPEPTTAHF. The DNA for the CDR3 is TGTGCCAGCAGTCCAGAACCCACGACAGCGCATTTT.

This clonotype appeared many times. V and J are TRBV7-3 and TRBJ2-7; D possibly matches TRBD1 or TRBD2 (5 bases each). Germline V gene data show CDR1 as SGHTA and CDR2 as FQGTGA. V was clipped by 5 bases and J by 4 bases, with 12 bases between them. This CDR3 region has 13 residues. The CDR3 region is CASSPGTEYEQYF. As DNA, the CDR3 is TGTGCCAGCAGCCCCGGGACCGAATACGAGCAGTACTTC.

The gene calls are TRBV6-5 and TRBJ2-5; a weak D match, TRBD2 (6 bases). This CDR3 region has 17 residues. Germline assignment: CDR1 MNHEY and CDR2 SVGAGI. V lost 3 bases and J lost 9, with 26 bases in between. The CDR3 spells CASSYPPGRAGGVAQYF. The CDR3 nucleotides are TGTGCCAGCAGTTATCCCCCCGGGAGAGCCGGCGGGGTGGCCCAGTACTTC.

V is TRBV4-1 and J is TRBJ2-7, with TRBD1 matching 8 bases. CDR3 length equals 15 residues. Germline values: CDR1 MGHRA, CDR2 YSYEKL. Germline trimming cut 3 bases from V and 3 bases from J; bases unmatched to any gene: 7. The CDR3 coding sequence is TGCGCCAGCAGCCAGCCAGGACAGGGCATCTACGAGCAGTACTTC. Amino acid sequence: CASSQPGQGIYEQYF.

The DNA for the CDR3 is TGTGCCAGCAGCTCGGATTTTGAAGCTTTCTTT. This gives the protein CASSSDFEAFF. This rearrangement joins TRBV7-9 to TRBJ1-1; D uncertain. The CDR3 contains 11 residues. The V gene lost 4 bases and the J gene lost 7 bases, with 7 bases spanning the gap. CDR1 is SEHNR, CDR2 FQNEAQ, per germline (reference sequence). Together with reference TRBV7-9 and TRBJ1-1, the CDR3 gives the full variable domain: DTGVSQNPRHKITKRGQNVTFRCDPISEHNRLYWYRQTLGQGPEFLTYFQNEAQLEKSRLLSDRFSAERPKGSFSTLEIQRTEQGDSAMYLCASSSDFEAFFGQGTRLTVV.

This clonotype was picked up many times. The chain joins TRBV5-1 to TRBJ1-3; 7 nucleotides agree with TRBD1. This CDR3 has 15 residues. Germline V gives CDR1 SGHRS, CDR2 YFSETQ. The ends lost 4 bases at V and 2 bases at J; junction bases unmatched: 6. CDR3 amino acids: CASSRETGPGNTIYF. The DNA of the CDR3 is TGCGCCAGCAGCCGGGAGACAGGGCCTGGAAACACCATATATTTT.

V usage is TRBV3-1 and J usage is TRBJ2-7, with a tentative D call TRBD2 (6 bases). Per germline, CDR1 LGHDT and CDR2 YNNKEL (reference sequence). The CDR3 covers 14 residues. V lost 6 bases and J 4 bases, leaving 16 bases between the germline ends. CDR3 amino acids: CASSPGTLPYEQYF. The CDR3 DNA sequence: TGTGCCAGCAGTCCCGGGACTCTCCCTTACGAGCAGTACTTC.

This clonotype was picked up a small number of times. V and J are TRBV5-1 and TRBJ2-2, with D possibly being TRBD1 (6 bases). Germline-derived CDR1 and CDR2 are SGHRS and YFSETQ. The CDR3 is 15 amino acids. V gave up 4 bases and J gave up 0 bases, with 10 bases separating them. CDR3: CASSRDTTNTGELFF. DNA of the CDR3: TGCGCCAGCAGCCGGGACACTACGAACACCGGGGAGCTGTTTTTT.

The rearrangement uses TRBV11-3 and TRBJ2-1; 7 nucleotides align to TRBD1. The germline V gene encodes CDR1 SGHNT and CDR2 YENEEA. The CDR3 is 14 residues long. V lost 5 bases and J lost 8; bases outside the gene matches: 9. This CDR3 is CASSPRTGLDEQFF. In nucleotides, the CDR3 is TGTGCCAGCAGCCCCCGGACAGGCTTAGATGAGCAGTTCTTC. Filled out from reference TRBV11-3 and TRBJ2-1, the complete variable domain reads EAGVVQSPRYKIIEKKQPVAFWCNPISGHNTLYWYLQNLGQGPELLIRYENEEAVDDSQLPKDRFSAERLKGVDSTLKIQPAELGDSAVYLCASSPRTGLDEQFFGPGTRLTVL.

This clonotype was detected a few times. This chain connects TRBV29-1 to TRBJ1-2; TRBD1 agrees at 8 bases. This CDR3 is 11 amino acids long. The V gene end was trimmed by 7 bases and the J gene end by 7 bases; junction bases not matched to a gene: 5. Germline CDR1 is SQVTM and CDR2 is ANQGSEA. The CDR3 sequence: CSADREGGYTF. The CDR3 nucleotides read TGCAGCGCGGACAGGGAAGGTGGCTACACCTTC.

This clonotype was recorded a few times. The chain recombines TRBV6-2 or TRBV6-3 with TRBJ2-3; D is perhaps TRBD1 (6 bases). The CDR3 loop spans 11 amino acids. CDR1 and CDR2 from the germline V gene are MNHEY and SVGEGT. With 8 bases removed from V and 12 bases from J, the gap between germline ends came to 15 bases. The CDR3 is CASGGGQPQYF. The CDR3 nucleotides are TGTGCCAGCGGGGGTGGACAGCCCCAGTATTTT.

This clonotype was picked up a small number of times. The chain has TRBV4-3 and TRBJ1-3; no firm D call. V lost 0 bases, J lost 2 bases, and 11 bases lay in between. There are 16 residues in the CDR3. Germline V gene data show CDR1 as LGHNA and CDR2 as YSLEER. The CDR3 DNA sequence: TGCGCCAGCAGCCAAGATCTGGGTGGGGCTGGAAACACCATATATTTT. Protein sequence: CASSQDLGGAGNTIYF.

This clonotype showed up many times. The J gene is TRBJ2-1, the V gene TRBV29-1; 16 bases are a match to TRBD2. Germline CDR1 SQVTM, CDR2 ANQGSEA. After removal of 4 bases from V and 4 bases from J, the junction contained 4 bases not matched to a gene. CDR3 length equals 16 residues. The CDR3 coding sequence is TGCAGCGTTGGGGGACTAGCGGGAGGGAGATACAATGAGCAGTTCTTC. Residues: CSVGGLAGGRYNEQFF.

This chain connects TRBV12-3 or TRBV12-4 to TRBJ2-3; perhaps TRBD2 as D (6 bases). CDR3 length: 15 amino acids. Deletions cut 5 bases from V and 0 bases from J, with 12 bases between. The CDR3 sequence: CASSPPGTSTDTQYF. CDR3 DNA: TGTGCCAGCAGTCCTCCCGGGACTAGCACAGATACGCAGTATTTT.

This clonotype has a count of ten or more. The chain couples TRBV12-3 or TRBV12-4 to TRBJ1-1, with D perhaps TRBD1 (6 bases). There are 13 residues in the CDR3. Trimming pared 8 bases from V and 3 bases from J, leaving 13 bases between. The CDR3 region has the DNA TGTGCCAGCTGGAGGGGGACATACACTGAAGCTTTCTTT. The encoded protein is CASWRGTYTEAFF.

The genes are TRBV11-2 and TRBJ2-7, with 9 bases lining up with TRBD1. V dropped 6 bases and J dropped 4; count of bases not matched to a gene: 13. There are 16 residues in the CDR3. Germline loops: CDR1 SGHAT, CDR2 FQNNGV. The CDR3 DNA reads TGTGCCAGCAGTTCACCCGTTGGACAGGGGCCGTACGAGCAGTACTTC. Translation: CASSSPVGQGPYEQYF.

Comment on this clonotype: This clone may be a read error of a much larger clone one base away. The chain is built from TRBV7-2 and TRBJ2-1; tentative D call: TRBD2 (6 bases). Germline V gene sequence: CDR1 SGHTA, CDR2 FQGNSA. The CDR3 length is 14 residues. Written as DNA, the CDR3 is TGTGCCGGCAGCTTAGCGGAAAGAGTCCATGAGCAGTTCTTC. Its protein is CAGSLAERVHEQFF.

The J gene is TRBJ2-1, the V gene TRBV11-3, with D perhaps matching TRBD2 (5 bases). Germline loops: CDR1 SGHNT, CDR2 YENEEA. The V gene lost 5 bases and the J gene lost 1 base, with 9 bases spanning the gap. The CDR3 consists of 14 residues. CDR3 sequence (DNA): TGTGCCAGCAGCCCCGGGGATTCCTACAATGAGCAGTTCTTC. Translation: CASSPGDSYNEQFF.

The CDR3 nucleotides are TGTGCCAGCAGACCGGGACAGGGGAGAGGCAATCAGCCCCAGCATTTT. Translation gives CASRPGQGRGNQPQHF. The chain recombines TRBV12-3 or TRBV12-4 with TRBJ1-5, with TRBD1 matching over 10 bases. J gave up 2 bases and V 6 bases, and 7 bases lay outside the gene matches. The CDR3 sequence is 16 residues long.

This clonotype was seen ten or more times. The chain has TRBV7-9 and TRBJ1-2; a weak D match, TRBD1 (5 bases). Germline CDR1 and CDR2: SEHNR and FQNEAQ (reference sequence). V dropped 11 bases and J dropped 4 bases, with 17 bases sitting between them. The CDR3 runs 13 residues. CDR3 amino acids: CAQQLAGRYGYTF. In nucleotides, the CDR3 is TGTGCCCAGCAGCTCGCAGGGCGCTATGGCTACACCTTC.

This clonotype was picked up many times. This sequence joins TRBV5-1 and TRBJ2-1; 10 bases line up with TRBD2. The ends lost 0 bases at V and 10 bases at J; junction bases unmatched: 7. The CDR3 extends over 15 amino acids. The germline V gene encodes CDR1 SGHRS and CDR2 YFSETQ. The CDR3 DNA reads TGCGCCAGCAGCTTGGGCCGGACTAGCGGTTTAGAGCAGTTCTTC. It codes for CASSLGRTSGLEQFF.

This clonotype was detected a few times. The chain joins TRBV4-2 to TRBJ2-7, with 9 bases identical to TRBD1. The CDR3 has 16 residues. Germline V lookup: CDR1 LGHNA, CDR2 YNFKEQ. Losses at the gene ends were 1 base for V and 4 bases for J; bases not matched to a gene: 8. The CDR3 nucleotides read TGTGCCAGCAGCCAAGTGACAGGGGGAATAACGTACGAGCAGTACTTC. Residues: CASSQVTGGITYEQYF.

This clonotype occurred many times. The chain employs TRBV7-9 and TRBJ2-1; 8 nucleotides line up with TRBD2. The CDR3 covers 15 residues. Per the germline V gene, CDR1 is SEHNR and CDR2 is FQNEAQ (reference sequence). J gave up 4 bases and V 2 bases, and 4 bases lay outside the gene matches. CDR3 protein: CASSLKAGAYNEQFF. The CDR3 DNA sequence: TGTGCCAGCAGCTTAAAAGCGGGGGCTTACAATGAGCAGTTCTTC.

In this sample, this clonotype turned up a few times. This CDR3 is CASSFKSGMNTEAFF. As DNA, the CDR3 is TGTGCCAGCAGCTTTAAATCTGGGATGAACACTGAAGCTTTCTTT. The chain carries TRBV7-2 and TRBJ1-1; D not resolved. Germline V lookup: CDR1 SGHTA, CDR2 FQGNSA. This CDR3 is built from 15 residues. The ends were cut back, 3 bases at V and 0 bases at J, with 11 bases in the middle.